This T cell receptor beta chain was documented in a study of T cells in Graves' hyperthyroidism and ophthalmopathy. Across the study: Upon initial diagnosis and before any treatment, peripheral blood was collected.

Ophthalmopathy cases met thresholds of Clinical Activity Score at least 3, NOSPECS grade at least 4 and duration under 3 months. On this clonotype: Its ends do not fully match the called genes, so a read error is possible.

CDR1 is LNHDA and CDR2 is SQIVND in the germline V gene (reference sequence). The CDR3 consists of 16 residues. RNA transcripts yielded amplified TCR beta CDR3 regions. HTBI primers drove first-round RT-PCR of the TCR CDR3. One entry per CDR3 protein, called by TCRdb with MiXCR from the multiplex PCR reads. The table includes 45,000 to 75,000 distinct CDR3 sequences, around 50% detected once. The sequenced material came from blood. The chain employs TRBV19 and TRBJ2-7; maybe TRBD2 (5 bases). This clonotype originated in a woman in her 30s with Graves' ophthalmopathy. The CDR3 DNA is TGTGCCGGTAGTATCGGTCCGGAGGACCGTGCCTACGAGCAGTACTTC. Translation: CAGSIGPEDRAYEQYF.